This T cell receptor beta chain was recorded in a study of blood T cell repertoires in COVID-19. About the study: Researchers got acute and convalescent COVID-19 samples from the United States, Italy and Spain.

V lost 1 base and J 7 bases, leaving 13 bases between the germline ends. CDR3 size: 14 residues. CDR1 and CDR2 from the germline V gene are SGHTA and FQGNSA. In the study's own analysis: The assay estimated nucleated cells by amplifying reference gene primers. The data were produced by immunoSEQ multiplex PCR, yet TCRdb's version contains in-frame clones alone and is incomplete. The V and J calls and clone size are taken from that table; D and trimming were inferred from the DNA. The sample has 120,000 or so clones, about four fifths seen once. The genes are TRBV7-2 and TRBJ1-2; D uncertain. Source material: peripheral blood. The TCR sequence derives from a man between 65 and 80 years old with acute or convalescent COVID-19. The CDR3: CASSLGQRGPGYTF. CDR3 sequence (DNA): TGTGCCAGCAGCTTAGGGCAGCGTGGCCCTGGCTACACCTTC.